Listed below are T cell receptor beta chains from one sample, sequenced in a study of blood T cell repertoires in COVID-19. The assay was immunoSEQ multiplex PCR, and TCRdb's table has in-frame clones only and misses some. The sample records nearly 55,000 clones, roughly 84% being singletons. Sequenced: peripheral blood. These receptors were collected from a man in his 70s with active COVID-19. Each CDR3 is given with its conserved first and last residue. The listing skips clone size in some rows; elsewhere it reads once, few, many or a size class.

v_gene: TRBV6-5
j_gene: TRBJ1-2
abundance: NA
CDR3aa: CASRMSGAGYNTF

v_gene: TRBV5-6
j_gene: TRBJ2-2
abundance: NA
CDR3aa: CASSLRGTGTTGELFF

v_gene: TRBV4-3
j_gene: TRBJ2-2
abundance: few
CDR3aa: CASSQGSGRSDTGELFF

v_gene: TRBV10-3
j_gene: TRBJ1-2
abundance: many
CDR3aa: CASRQGAPDGYTF

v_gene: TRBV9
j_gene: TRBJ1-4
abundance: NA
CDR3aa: CASSPSGEKLFF

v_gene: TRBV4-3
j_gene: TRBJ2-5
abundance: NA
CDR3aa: CASSQDFTGRAHF

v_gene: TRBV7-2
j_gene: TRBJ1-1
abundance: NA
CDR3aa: CASSLGGMNTEAFF

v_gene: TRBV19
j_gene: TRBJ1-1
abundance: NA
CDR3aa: CAITDRGNTEAFF

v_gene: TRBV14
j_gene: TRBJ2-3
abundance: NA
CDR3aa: CASSQYRGNTQYF

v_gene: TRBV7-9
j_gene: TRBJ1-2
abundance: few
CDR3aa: CASSFEVFGQGHGYTF

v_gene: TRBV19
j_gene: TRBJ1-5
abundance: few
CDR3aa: CASSHRDRGQPQHF

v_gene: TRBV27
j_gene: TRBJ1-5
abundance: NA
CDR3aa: CASSSSSQGIGQPQHF

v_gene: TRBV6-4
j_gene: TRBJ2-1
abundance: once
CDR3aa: CASSPAGARGNEQFF

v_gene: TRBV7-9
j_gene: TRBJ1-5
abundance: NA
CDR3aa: CASSLGGTGAYSNQPQHF

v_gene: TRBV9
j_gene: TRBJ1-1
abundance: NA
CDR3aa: CASSVEGQGQEAFF

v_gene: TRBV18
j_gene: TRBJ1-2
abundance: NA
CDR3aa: CASSPKQGLNYGYTF

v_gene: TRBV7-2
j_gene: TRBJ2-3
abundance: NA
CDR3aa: CASSRQRQVTDTQYF

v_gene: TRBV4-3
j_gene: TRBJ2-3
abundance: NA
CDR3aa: CASSPYRSSGAITWNTQYF

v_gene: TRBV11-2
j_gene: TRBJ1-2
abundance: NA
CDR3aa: CASSFGAGYGYTF

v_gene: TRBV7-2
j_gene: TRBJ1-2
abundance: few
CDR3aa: CASSLEPGTGSNYGYTF

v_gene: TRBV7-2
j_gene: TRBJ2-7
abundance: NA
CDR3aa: CASSFDRGYEQYF

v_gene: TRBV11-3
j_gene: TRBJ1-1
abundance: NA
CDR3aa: CASSLTGLGTEAFF

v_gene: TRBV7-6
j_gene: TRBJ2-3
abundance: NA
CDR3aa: CASSPGNFLGADTQYF

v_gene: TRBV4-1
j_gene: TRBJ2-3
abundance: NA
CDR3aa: CASSQDQGGADTQYF

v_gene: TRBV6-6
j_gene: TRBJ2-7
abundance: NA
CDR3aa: CASSRQVSYEQYF

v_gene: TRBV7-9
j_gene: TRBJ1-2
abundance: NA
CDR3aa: CASSTGTGVVYYGYTF